This TCR beta chain was documented in a study of identical twins. Study outcomes and limitations: There was more out-of-frame TCR alpha sharing in monozygotic twins than models estimated.

The CDR3 covers 16 residues. Germline V lookup: CDR1 LGHNA, CDR2 YSLEER. With 3 bases clipped from V and 7 bases from J, the junction kept 10 bases outside the gene matches. Each CDR3 protein gets one entry after TCRdb re-called the 5' RACE reads with MiXCR. This repertoire shows roughly 770,000 distinct CDR3 sequences, 15% to 20% found once; its top ten account for roughly 14%. To note about this clonotype: Antigen: not known.

This sample was shared with a second study, whose subject was T cells expressing NK-cell markers. That source reports: Seven sequenced donors out of eight were HCMV-seropositive, one seronegative. Roughly six donors carried dominant NKG2C+ clonotypes that made up about 1.0-7.0% of their CD8+ T cells. Whether expanded NKG2C-expressing T cell clones recognize HCMV is unknown.

The chain has TRBV4-3 and TRBJ2-1; 9 bases align to TRBD2. This sequence originates from a woman under 30 in good health. Source material: PBMCs. The CDR3 sequence: CASSHVGAGGGNEQFF. The CDR3 DNA follows: TGCGCCAGCAGCCATGTGGGGGCGGGAGGGGGGAATGAGCAGTTCTTC.